The 3 T cell receptor beta chains presented below share a single source sample, sequenced in a study of cytomegalovirus exposure and HLA in healthy donors. This PCR relied on a set of 60 Vbeta primers and 13 Jbeta primers. Assay: immunoSEQ multiplex PCR; the TCRdb copy retains only in-frame clones and omits some. The sample features around 140,000 clones, with around 2.2% in its top ten. Sequencing input: PBMCs. The receptors originated from a young woman in good health and CMV-seronegative.

The CDR3 DNA follows: TGTGCCAGCAGTGAATTCTTGTACAATGAGCAGTTCTTC. It codes for CASSEFLYNEQFF. V is TRBV6-1 and J is TRBJ2-1; D unresolved. CDR1 and CDR2 from the germline V gene are MNHNS and SASEGT. This CDR3 region has 13 residues. The V end lost 2 bases, the J end lost 4 bases, and 6 bases lay between the germline ends.

The chain carries TRBV7-9 and TRBJ2-3; 11 bases align to TRBD2. The CDR3 sequence is 17 residues long. V was pared by 2 bases and J by 2 bases, with 6 bases of the junction left unmatched. Germline V CDR1 and CDR2: SEHNR, FQNEAQ (reference sequence). The CDR3 sequence: CASSLPRLAGSTDTQYF. In DNA form, the CDR3 reads TGTGCCAGCAGCTTACCCCGACTAGCGGGATCCACAGATACGCAGTATTTT.

The chain links TRBV5-4 to TRBJ2-3; a weak D match, TRBD2 (5 bases). Germline lookup yields CDR1 SGHNT and CDR2 YYREEE (reference sequence). This CDR3 is 12 amino acids long. Trimming stripped 1 base from V and 8 bases from J, with 8 bases between. The CDR3 DNA is TGTGCCAGCAGCTTGTTAGCGTCTACGCAGTATTTT. It is translated as CASSLLASTQYF.